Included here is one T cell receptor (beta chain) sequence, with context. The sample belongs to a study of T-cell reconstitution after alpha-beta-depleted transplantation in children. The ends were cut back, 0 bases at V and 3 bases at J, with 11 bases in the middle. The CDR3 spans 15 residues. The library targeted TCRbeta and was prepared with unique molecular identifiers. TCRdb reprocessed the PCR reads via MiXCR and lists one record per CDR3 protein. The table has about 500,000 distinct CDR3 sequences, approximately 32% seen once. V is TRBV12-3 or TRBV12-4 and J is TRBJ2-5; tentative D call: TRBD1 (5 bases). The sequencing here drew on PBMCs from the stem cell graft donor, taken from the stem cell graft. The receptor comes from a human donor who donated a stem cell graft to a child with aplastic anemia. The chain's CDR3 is CASSLAGDREETQYF. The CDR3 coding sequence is TGTGCCAGCAGTTTAGCCGGAGACAGAGAAGAGACCCAGTACTTC.